This note documents a single TCR beta chain sequence. Its antigen target is currently unknown. No clone much larger than this one lies a single base away; base qualities are absent. The data stem from a study of blood T cell repertoires in COVID-19 (TCRdb year 2020). Study-level background: Samples from collaborators originated in the United States, Italy and Spain and spanned both the acute and convalescent phases of COVID-19. Where available, HLA class I and class II types were taken from metadata supplied by the sample provider and were not determined by assay-based typing. Samples were obtained from the ongoing ImmuneRACE study (first 160 participants) and from 1,254 subjects provided by 6 global collaborators. The repertoires were released in a freely available public database intended as a resource for research on the immune response to SARS-CoV-2. Nearly every sample came with metadata listing a de-identified subject ID, COVID-19 status, age in years and sex. The dataset comprised deeply sampled blood TCRbeta repertoires from subjects exposed to, actively infected with, or recovered from COVID-19. The material from the prospective study consisted of cDNA or gDNA derived from T cells, B-cell-depleted T cells, or PBMCs.

From the cysteine up to the phenylalanine, the CDR3 has a length of 15 residues. Only the CDR3 portion is preserved as DNA: 45 bases, with reading frame beginning at the first base. Relative to germline, V is missing 5 bases and J is missing 5 bases, with 11 bases of the junction outside any gene match. CDR1 and CDR2, looked up from the germline V gene (reference sequence), are SEHNR and FQNEAQ. Beyond this particular receptor, the publication reports: Clinical and demographic metadata were provided uncurated, with the amount varying by source and participant.

The immunoSEQ Assay, a bias-controlled multiplex PCR, was used to amplify TCRbeta CDR3 regions from genomic DNA. In the source study's methods: Within the assay, amplification of reference gene primers was used to estimate how many nucleated cells each sample contained. To quantify the absolute abundance of each unique TCRbeta CDR3 rearrangement, sequence reads were collapsed and filtered. For each sample, productive Simpson clonality was calculated as the square root of Simpson's diversity index over productive rearrangements. TCRdb limited this immuneACCESS table to in-frame rearrangements with V and J called. A share of clones is missing; checked studies link under half to unresolved V genes, and the rest is unexplained. V, J and clone size derive from that table, while D and trimming were established from the DNA sequence. This sample has about 36,000 clones in its table, and over 75% of those were observed once. The ten largest clones take up over 2% of the sample.

The collaborating institutions used their own protocols to collect whole blood in K2EDTA tubes. For TCRbeta analysis, collaborator samples were shipped as frozen whole blood, as isolated PBMCs, or as DNA extracted from either sample type. Here the chain combines TRBV7-9 and TRBJ2-5; 7 of the junction bases match TRBD2. The material sequenced was peripheral blood. This TCR was recovered from a human donor in a cohort sampled during active COVID-19. The DNA is as follows: TGTGCCAGCAGCGTGACTAGCACGGGGTGGGAGACCCAGTACTTC. This codes for CASSVTSTGWETQYF. With all but the CDR3 taken from the reference TRBV7-9 and TRBJ2-5 genes, the full variable domain is: DTGVSQNPRHKITKRGQNVTFRCDPISEHNRLYWYRQTLGQGPEFLTYFQNEAQLEKSRLLSDRFSAERPKGSFSTLEIQRTEQGDSAMYLCASSVTSTGWETQYFGPGTRLLVL.